At least ten counts were recorded for the clone carrying this T cell receptor (beta chain). Antigen specificity is unknown. RNA transcripts were the template for amplifying TCR beta CDR3 regions. A first-round RT-PCR of the TCR CDR3 used the HTBI primer set. TCRdb called the multiplex PCR reads again in MiXCR, with one record for every CDR3 protein. Counted here are a few hundred thousand distinct CDR3 sequences, around 21% occurring once; the ten biggest clones make up 26%. The data stem from a study of T cells in Graves' hyperthyroidism and ophthalmopathy. Findings and caveats of the study: Model-based prediction identified ophthalmopathy a median about 6.8 months prior to its onset.

From germline, CDR1 is KGHSH and CDR2 LQKENI. With 2 bases removed from V and 0 bases from J, the gap between germline ends came to 13 bases. The CDR3 length is 16 residues. The sequence derives from a young man with Graves' hyperthyroidism. The V gene is TRBV18, the J gene TRBJ1-2, with D possibly TRBD1 on 5 matching bases. Specimen: blood. CDR3 region: CASSPVPDRSNYGYTF. CDR3 coding DNA: TGTGCCAGCTCACCAGTCCCTGACAGATCTAACTATGGCTACACCTTC.